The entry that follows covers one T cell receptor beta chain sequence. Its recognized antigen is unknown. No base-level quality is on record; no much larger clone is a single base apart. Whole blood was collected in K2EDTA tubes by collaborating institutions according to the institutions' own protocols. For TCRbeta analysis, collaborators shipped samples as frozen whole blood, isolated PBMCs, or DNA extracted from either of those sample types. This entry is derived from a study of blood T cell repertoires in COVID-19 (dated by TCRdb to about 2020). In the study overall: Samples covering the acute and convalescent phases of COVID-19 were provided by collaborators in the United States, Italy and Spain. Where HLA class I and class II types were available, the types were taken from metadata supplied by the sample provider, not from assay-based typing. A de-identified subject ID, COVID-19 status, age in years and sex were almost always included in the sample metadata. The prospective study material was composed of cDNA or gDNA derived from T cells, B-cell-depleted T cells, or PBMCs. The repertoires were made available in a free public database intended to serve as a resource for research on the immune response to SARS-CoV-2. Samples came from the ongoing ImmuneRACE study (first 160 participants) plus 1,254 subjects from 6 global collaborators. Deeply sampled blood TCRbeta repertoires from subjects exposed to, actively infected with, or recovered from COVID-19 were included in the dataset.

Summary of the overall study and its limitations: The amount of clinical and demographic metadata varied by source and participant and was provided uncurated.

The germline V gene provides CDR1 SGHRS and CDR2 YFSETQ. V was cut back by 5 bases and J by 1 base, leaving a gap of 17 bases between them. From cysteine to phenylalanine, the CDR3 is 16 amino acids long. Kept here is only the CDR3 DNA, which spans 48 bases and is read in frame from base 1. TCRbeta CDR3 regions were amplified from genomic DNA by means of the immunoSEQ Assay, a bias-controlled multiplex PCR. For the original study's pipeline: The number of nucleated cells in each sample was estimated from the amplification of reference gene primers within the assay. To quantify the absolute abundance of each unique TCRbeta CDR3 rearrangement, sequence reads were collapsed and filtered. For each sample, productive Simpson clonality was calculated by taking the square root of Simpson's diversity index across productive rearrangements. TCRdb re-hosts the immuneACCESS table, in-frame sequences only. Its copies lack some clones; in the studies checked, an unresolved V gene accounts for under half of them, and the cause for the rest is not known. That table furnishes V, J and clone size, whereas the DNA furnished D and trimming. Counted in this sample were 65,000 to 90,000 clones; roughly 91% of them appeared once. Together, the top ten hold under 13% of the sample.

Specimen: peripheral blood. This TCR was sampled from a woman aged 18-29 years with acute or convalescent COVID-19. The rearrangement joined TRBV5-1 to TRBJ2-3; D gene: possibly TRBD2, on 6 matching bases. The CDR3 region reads CASSHRWEARTDTQYF. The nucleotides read TGCGCCAGCAGTCATAGGTGGGAGGCCCGCACAGATACGCAGTATTTT.